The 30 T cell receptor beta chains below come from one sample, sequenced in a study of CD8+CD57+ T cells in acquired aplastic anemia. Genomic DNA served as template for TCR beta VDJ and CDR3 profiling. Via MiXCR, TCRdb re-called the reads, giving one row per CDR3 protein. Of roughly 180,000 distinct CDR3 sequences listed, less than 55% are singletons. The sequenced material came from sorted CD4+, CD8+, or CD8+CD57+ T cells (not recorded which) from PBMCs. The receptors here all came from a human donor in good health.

The CDR3 coding sequence is TGTGCCAGCAGTTCCCGTACCGGGACAGGACTATACGAGCAGTACTTC. Translating gives CASSSRTGTGLYEQYF. This chain uses TRBV2 with TRBJ2-7; 8 nucleotides match TRBD1. Germline V CDR1 and CDR2: SNHLY, FYNNEI. V lost 5 bases and J lost 4; bases outside the gene matches: 13. The CDR3 covers 16 residues.

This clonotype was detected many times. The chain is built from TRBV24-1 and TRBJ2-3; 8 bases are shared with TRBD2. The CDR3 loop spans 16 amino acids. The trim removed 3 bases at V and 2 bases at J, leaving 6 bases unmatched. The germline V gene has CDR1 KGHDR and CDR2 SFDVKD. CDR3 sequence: CATSDPMREATDTQYF. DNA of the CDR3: TGTGCCACCAGTGATCCTATGCGGGAGGCCACAGATACGCAGTATTTT.

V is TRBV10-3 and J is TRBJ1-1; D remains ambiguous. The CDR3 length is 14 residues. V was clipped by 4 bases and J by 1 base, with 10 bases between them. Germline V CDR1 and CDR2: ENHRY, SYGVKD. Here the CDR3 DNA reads TGTGCCATCAGTGCGCGGCAGACGAACACTGAAGCTTTCTTT. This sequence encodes CAISARQTNTEAFF.

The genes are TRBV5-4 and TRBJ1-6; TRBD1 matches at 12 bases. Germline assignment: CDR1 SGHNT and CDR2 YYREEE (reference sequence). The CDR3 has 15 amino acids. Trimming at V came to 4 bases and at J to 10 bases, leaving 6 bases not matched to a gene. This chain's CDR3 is CASSIPGTGGSPLHF. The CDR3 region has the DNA TGTGCCAGCAGCATACCCGGGACAGGGGGCTCACCCCTCCACTTT.

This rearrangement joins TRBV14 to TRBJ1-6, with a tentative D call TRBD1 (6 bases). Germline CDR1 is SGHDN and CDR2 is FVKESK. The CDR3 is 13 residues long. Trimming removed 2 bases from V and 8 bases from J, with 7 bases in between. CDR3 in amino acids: CASSQTGHSPLHF. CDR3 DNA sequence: TGTGCCAGCAGCCAAACAGGGCATTCACCCCTCCACTTT.

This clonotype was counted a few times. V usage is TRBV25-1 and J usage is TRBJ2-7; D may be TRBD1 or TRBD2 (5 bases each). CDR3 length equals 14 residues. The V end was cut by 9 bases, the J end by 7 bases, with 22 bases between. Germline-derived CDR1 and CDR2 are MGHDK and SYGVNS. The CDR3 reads CARRSGRSLREQYF. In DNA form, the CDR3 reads TGTGCCAGAAGATCGGGACGGAGCCTACGAGAGCAGTACTTC.

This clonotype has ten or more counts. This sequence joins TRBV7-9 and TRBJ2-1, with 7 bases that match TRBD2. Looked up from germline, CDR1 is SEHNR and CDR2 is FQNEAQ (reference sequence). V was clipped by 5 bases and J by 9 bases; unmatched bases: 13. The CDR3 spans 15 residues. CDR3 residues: CASSPRGGSASEQFF. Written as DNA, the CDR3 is TGTGCCAGCAGCCCACGGGGCGGGAGTGCAAGTGAGCAGTTCTTC. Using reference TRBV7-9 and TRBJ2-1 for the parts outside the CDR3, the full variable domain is DTGVSQNPRHKITKRGQNVTFRCDPISEHNRLYWYRQTLGQGPEFLTYFQNEAQLEKSRLLSDRFSAERPKGSFSTLEIQRTEQGDSAMYLCASSPRGGSASEQFFGPGTRLTVL.

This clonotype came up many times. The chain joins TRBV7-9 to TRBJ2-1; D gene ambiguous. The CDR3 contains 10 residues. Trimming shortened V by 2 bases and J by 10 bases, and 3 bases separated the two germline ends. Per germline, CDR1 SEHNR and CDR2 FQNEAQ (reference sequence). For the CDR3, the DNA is TGTGCCAGCAGCTTATTAGAGCAGTTCTTC. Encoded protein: CASSLLEQFF. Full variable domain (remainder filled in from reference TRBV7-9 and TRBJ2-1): DTGVSQNPRHKITKRGQNVTFRCDPISEHNRLYWYRQTLGQGPEFLTYFQNEAQLEKSRLLSDRFSAERPKGSFSTLEIQRTEQGDSAMYLCASSLLEQFFGPGTRLTVL.

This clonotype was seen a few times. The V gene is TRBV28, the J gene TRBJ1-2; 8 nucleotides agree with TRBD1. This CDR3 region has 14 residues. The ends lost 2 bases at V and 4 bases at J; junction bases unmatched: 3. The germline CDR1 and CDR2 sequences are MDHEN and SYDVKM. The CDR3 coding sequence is TGTGCCAGCAGTTTAGGACAGGGTACCTATGGCTACACCTTC. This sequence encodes CASSLGQGTYGYTF.

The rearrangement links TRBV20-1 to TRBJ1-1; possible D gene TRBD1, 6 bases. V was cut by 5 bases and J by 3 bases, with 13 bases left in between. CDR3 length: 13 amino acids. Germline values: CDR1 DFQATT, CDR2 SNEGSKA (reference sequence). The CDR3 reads CSAGGPPDTEAFF. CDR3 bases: TGCAGTGCTGGGGGGCCCCCGGACACTGAAGCTTTCTTT.

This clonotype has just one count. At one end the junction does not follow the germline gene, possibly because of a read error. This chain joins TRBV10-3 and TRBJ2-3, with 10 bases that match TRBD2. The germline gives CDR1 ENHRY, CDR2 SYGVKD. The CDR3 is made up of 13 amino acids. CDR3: CTSSGGAGDTQYF. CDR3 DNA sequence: TGCACCTCAAGCGGGGGGGCCGGGGATACGCAGTATTTT.

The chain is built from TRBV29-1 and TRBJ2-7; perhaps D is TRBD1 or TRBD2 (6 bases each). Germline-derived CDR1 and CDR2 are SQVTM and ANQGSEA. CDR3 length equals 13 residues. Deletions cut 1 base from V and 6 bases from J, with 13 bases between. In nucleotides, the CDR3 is TGCAGCGTTGAAGGGGGGGCTGGTCGCGAGCAGTACTTC. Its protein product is CSVEGGAGREQYF.

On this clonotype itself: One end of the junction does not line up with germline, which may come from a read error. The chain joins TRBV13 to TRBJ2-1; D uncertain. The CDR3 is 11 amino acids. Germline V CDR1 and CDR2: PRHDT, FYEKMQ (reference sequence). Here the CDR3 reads CVSSKCFEQFF. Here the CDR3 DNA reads TGTGTCAGCAGTAAATGCTTTGAGCAGTTCTTC.

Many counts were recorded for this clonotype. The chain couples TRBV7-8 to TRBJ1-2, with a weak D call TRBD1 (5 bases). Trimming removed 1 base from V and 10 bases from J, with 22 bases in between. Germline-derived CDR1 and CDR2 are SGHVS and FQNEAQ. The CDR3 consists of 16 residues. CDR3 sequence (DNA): TGTGCCAGCAGCTTAGACCTCAGAGGGCAGGGTGTAGACTACACCTTC. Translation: CASSLDLRGQGVDYTF.

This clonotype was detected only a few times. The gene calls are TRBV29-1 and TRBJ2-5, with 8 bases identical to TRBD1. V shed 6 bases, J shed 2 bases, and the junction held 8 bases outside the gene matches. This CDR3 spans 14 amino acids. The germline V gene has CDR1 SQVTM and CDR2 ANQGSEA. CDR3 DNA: TGCAGCGTCCCGACAGGGGCCGGGCAAGAGACCCAGTACTTC. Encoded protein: CSVPTGAGQETQYF.

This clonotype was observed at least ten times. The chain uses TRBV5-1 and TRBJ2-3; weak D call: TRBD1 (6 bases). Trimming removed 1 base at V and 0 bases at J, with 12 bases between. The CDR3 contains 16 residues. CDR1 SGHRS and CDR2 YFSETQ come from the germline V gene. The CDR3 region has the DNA TGCGCCAGCAGCTTGCTGGTCAGGGGTAGCACAGATACGCAGTATTTT. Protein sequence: CASSLLVRGSTDTQYF.

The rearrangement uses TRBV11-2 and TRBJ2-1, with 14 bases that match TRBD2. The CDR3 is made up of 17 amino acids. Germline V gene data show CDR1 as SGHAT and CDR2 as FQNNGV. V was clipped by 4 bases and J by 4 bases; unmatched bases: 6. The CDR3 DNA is TGTGCCAGCAGCTGGGGACTAGCGGGAGTTCTGTACAATGAGCAGTTCTTC. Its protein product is CASSWGLAGVLYNEQFF.

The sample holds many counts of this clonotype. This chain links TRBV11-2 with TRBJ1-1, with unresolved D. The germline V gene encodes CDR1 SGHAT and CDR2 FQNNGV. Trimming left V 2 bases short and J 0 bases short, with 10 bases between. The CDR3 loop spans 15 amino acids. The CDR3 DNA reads TGTGCCAGCAGCTTATTTCCTGGGCTGAACACTGAAGCTTTCTTT. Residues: CASSLFPGLNTEAFF.

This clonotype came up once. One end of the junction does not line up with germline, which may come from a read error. This CDR3 reads CASSKKRDERFF. As DNA, the CDR3 is TGTGCCAGTAGTAAGAAACGAGATGAGCGGTTCTTC. This rearrangement joins TRBV19 to TRBJ2-1; D gene uncertain. Germline lookup yields CDR1 LNHDA and CDR2 SQIVND (reference sequence). The CDR3 contains 12 residues. Complete variable domain (other parts from reference TRBV19 and TRBJ2-1): DGGITQSPKYLFRKEGQNVTLSCEQNLNHDAMYWYRQDPGQGLRLIYYSQIVNDFQKGDIAEGYSVSREKKESFPLTVTSAQKNPTAFYLCASSKKRDERFFGPGTRLTVL.

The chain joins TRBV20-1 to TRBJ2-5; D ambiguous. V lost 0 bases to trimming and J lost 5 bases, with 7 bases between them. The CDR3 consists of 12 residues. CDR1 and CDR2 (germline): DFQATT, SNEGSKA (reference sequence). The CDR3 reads CSARDVVETQYF. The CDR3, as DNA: TGCAGTGCTAGAGATGTAGTTGAGACCCAGTACTTC.

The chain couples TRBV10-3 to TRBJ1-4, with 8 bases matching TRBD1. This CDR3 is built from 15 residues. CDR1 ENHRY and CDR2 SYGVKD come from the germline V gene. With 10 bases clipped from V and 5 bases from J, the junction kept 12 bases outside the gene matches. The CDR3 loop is CATGGSGTGNEKLFF. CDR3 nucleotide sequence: TGTGCCACCGGTGGATCCGGGACAGGAAATGAAAAACTGTTTTTT.

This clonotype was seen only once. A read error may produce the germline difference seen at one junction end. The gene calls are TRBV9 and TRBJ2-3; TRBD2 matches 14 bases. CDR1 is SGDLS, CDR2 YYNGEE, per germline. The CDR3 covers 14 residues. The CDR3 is CASSVDATSGGGQF. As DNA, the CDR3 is TGTGCCAGCAGCGTAGATGCGACTAGCGGGGGGGGCCAGTTT.

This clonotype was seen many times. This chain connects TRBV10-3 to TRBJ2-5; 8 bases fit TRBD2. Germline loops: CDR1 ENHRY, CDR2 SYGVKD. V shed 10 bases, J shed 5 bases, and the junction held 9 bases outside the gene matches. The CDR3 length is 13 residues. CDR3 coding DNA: TGTGCCACCAAATTGACTAGCGTGGAGACCCAGTACTTC. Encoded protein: CATKLTSVETQYF.

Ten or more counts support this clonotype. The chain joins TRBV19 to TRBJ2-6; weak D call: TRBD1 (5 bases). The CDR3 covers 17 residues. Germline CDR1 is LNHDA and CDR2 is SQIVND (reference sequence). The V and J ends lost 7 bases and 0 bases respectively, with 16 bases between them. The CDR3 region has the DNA TGTGCCAGTAACAAGGGGTCGCGCTTCTCTGGGGCCAACGTCCTGACTTTC. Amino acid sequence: CASNKGSRFSGANVLTF.

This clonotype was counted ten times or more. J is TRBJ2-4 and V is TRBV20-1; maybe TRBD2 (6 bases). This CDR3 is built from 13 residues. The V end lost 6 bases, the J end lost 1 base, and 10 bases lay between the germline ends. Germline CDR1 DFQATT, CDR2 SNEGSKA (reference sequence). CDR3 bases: TGCAGTGCGACCACTAGCGCCAAAAACATTCAGTACTTC. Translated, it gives CSATTSAKNIQYF.

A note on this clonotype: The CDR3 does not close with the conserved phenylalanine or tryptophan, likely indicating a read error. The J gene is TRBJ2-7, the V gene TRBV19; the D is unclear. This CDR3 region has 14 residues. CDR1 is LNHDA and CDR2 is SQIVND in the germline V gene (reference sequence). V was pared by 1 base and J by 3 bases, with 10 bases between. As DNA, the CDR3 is TGTGCCAGTAGTATAGCCGGAACGAGCTACGAGCAGTACCTC. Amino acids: CASSIAGTSYEQYL.

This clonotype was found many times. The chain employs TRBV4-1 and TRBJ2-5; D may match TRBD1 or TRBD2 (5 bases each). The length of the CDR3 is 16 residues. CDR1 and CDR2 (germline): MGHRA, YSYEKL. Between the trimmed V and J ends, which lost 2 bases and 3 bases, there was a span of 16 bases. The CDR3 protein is CASSQPGPAGKETQYF. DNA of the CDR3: TGCGCCAGCAGCCAACCGGGACCCGCAGGAAAAGAGACCCAGTACTTC.

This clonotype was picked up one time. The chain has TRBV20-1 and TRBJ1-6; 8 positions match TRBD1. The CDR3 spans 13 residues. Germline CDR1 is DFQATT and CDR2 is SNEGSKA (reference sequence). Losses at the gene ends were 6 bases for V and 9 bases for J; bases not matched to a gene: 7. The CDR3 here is CSAQTGGSSPLHF. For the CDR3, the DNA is TGCAGTGCGCAAACAGGGGGGAGTTCACCCCTCCACTTT.

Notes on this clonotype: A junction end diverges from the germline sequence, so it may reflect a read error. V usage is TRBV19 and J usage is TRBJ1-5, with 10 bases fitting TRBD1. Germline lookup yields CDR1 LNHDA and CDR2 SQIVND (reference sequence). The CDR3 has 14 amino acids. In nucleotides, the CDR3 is TGTGCCAGTAACCGGGACAGGGGCAATCAGCCCCATCATTTC. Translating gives CASNRDRGNQPHHF.

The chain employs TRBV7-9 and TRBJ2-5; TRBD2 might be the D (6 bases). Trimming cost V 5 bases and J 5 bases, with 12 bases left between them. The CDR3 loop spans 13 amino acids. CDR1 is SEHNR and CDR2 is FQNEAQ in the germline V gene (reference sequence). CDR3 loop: CASSTGRGETQYF. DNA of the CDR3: TGTGCCAGCAGCACCGGTCGGGGGGAGACCCAGTACTTC.